The 3 T cell receptor beta chains below were found in one sample sequenced in a study of beta chain features in type 1 diabetes. Expressed TCRB transcripts were sequenced after all isolated RNA was converted to cDNA. The table came from immunoSEQ multiplex PCR; TCRdb's copy has only in-frame clones and leaves some out. The data contain 400,000 to 550,000 clones, about an eighth of them seen just once; the ten biggest clones take up about 0.042%. Sequenced input: naive CD4+ T cells from blood. These receptors were obtained from a young woman in good health.

V usage is TRBV19 and J usage is TRBJ1-2; 7 bases are shared with TRBD1. V dropped 6 bases and J dropped 0; count of bases not matched to a gene: 7. The CDR3 totals 15 residues. Germline assignment: CDR1 LNHDA and CDR2 SQIVND (reference sequence). CDR3 DNA sequence: TGTGCCAGTAGCCCGGACAGGCGAGCTAACTATGGCTACACCTTC. This gives the protein CASSPDRRANYGYTF.

The chain employs TRBV9 and TRBJ2-7; 9 positions agree with TRBD2. CDR1 is SGDLS and CDR2 is YYNGEE in the germline V gene. CDR3 length: 14 amino acids. Trimming took 6 bases from V and 5 from J; bases not matched to a gene: 9. CDR3 in amino acids: CASTRGSGSHEQYF. CDR3 in DNA: TGTGCCAGCACCCGGGGTAGCGGGAGCCACGAGCAGTACTTC.

CDR3 region: CASSVAGSFETQYF. For the CDR3, the DNA is TGTGCCAGCAGCGTCGCCGGGAGCTTTGAGACCCAGTACTTC. The rearrangement uses TRBV9 and TRBJ2-5, with D possibly TRBD2 on 6 matching bases. Trimming removed 2 bases from V and 5 bases from J, with 13 bases in between. This CDR3 contains 14 residues. The V gene's germline CDR1 is SGDLS and CDR2 YYNGEE.